This paragraph covers one TCR beta chain sequence. The antigen is undetermined. The record originates from a study of CXCR3-negative and CXCR3-positive naive CD8 T cells. Per the germline V gene, CDR1 is MNHEY and CDR2 is SVGEGT. The length of the CDR3 is 13 residues. UMI-labeled 5' RACE TRB cDNA libraries were prepared from the cells. TCRdb re-called the 5' RACE reads and gives one entry per CDR3 protein, without DNA. Recorded here are 20,000 to 25,000 distinct CDR3 sequences; the top ten clones represent around 18%. The study, taken as a whole, reports: The study found comparably high diversity in both naive subsets and much lower diversity in memory CD8+ cells. Within a donor, both naive subsets shared TRBV-TRBJ usage, unlike memory cells. With CXCR3 expression partially decreased after cryopreservation, most assays relied on fresh PBMCs. For the naive subsets, surface CD5 was similar, and TCR strength was inferred from TRB CDR3 properties.

This TCR came from a human donor in good health. Some clones in this sample may be carry-over from other donors' samples. The sequenced material came from memory CD8+ T cells from blood. The chain combines TRBV6-2 or TRBV6-3 with TRBJ2-7. The CDR3 sequence: CASSYDGDYEQYF.